These 15 T cell receptor beta chains came from one sample sequenced in a study of vaccination and CD4 T cells after COVID-19. No cognate antigen is known for these TCRs. The treatment was: roughly 10-day PBMC culture with coronavirus spike peptide pools or control peptides (ViraFEST assay). Cultured CD4+ T-cell DNA underwent Oncomine TCR Beta short-read sequencing. From the PCR reads, TCRdb called clonotypes with MiXCR, one entry per CDR3 protein. The sample carries about 15,000 distinct CDR3 sequences, just over 55% recorded once. The sample was CD4+ T cells from blood, cultured in vitro. These receptors were obtained from a human donor who had recovered from COVID-19.

This sequence joins TRBV20-1 and TRBJ2-5, with no clear D. The CDR3 extends over 14 amino acids. The V gene's germline CDR1 is DFQATT and CDR2 SNEGSKA (reference sequence). Trimming stripped 0 bases from V and 2 bases from J, with 10 bases between. CDR3 nucleotides: TGCAGTGCTAGAGATCCTCGCGTACAAGAGACCCAGTACTTC. This codes for CSARDPRVQETQYF.

This clonotype was detected only a few times. The V and J genes are TRBV7-2 and TRBJ2-3; a weak D match, TRBD2 (6 bases). The CDR3 is 15 amino acids. Trimming left V 5 bases short and J 2 bases short, with 14 bases between. From germline, CDR1 is SGHTA and CDR2 FQGNSA. The CDR3 DNA reads TGTGCCAGCAGCAGCCAGCGGGTTTCCACAGATACGCAGTATTTT. It codes for CASSSQRVSTDTQYF.

The sample holds a few counts of this clonotype. The genes are TRBV20-1 and TRBJ2-6, with no clear D. Germline V CDR1 and CDR2: DFQATT, SNEGSKA (reference sequence). The CDR3 loop spans 14 amino acids. V lost 4 bases and J 0 bases, leaving 7 bases between the germline ends. The CDR3 bases are TGCAGTGCTAAAGACCGCTCTGGGGCCAACGTCCTGACTTTC. As protein: CSAKDRSGANVLTF.

This chain uses TRBV6-1 with TRBJ2-7; the match to TRBD1 covers 9 bases. The CDR3 runs to 15 residues. The V segment lost 7 bases and the J segment 2 bases; nucleotides outside the gene matches: 9. In germline, CDR1 is MNHNS, CDR2 SASEGT. The CDR3 sequence: CASTRRQGVTYEQYF. CDR3 coding DNA: TGTGCCAGCACCCGTCGACAGGGGGTCACCTACGAGCAGTACTTC.

This chain uses TRBV20-1 with TRBJ1-5, with D possibly TRBD1 on 5 matching bases. Trimming removed 3 bases at V and 4 bases at J, with 13 bases between. Germline loops: CDR1 DFQATT, CDR2 SNEGSKA (reference sequence). This CDR3 is built from 14 residues. CDR3 amino acids: CSASKTDENQPQHF. CDR3 DNA: TGCAGTGCTAGTAAGACAGACGAGAATCAGCCCCAGCATTTT.

This clonotype has more than one count but fewer than ten. This chain links TRBV2 with TRBJ1-5, with 8 bases that match TRBD1. Germline CDR1 and CDR2: SNHLY and FYNNEI. This CDR3 has 14 amino acids. The V and J ends lost 6 bases and 4 bases, in that order; junction bases with no gene match: 5. CDR3 sequence reads: CASSSRTGNQPQHF. The CDR3 DNA sequence: TGTGCCAGCAGCTCAAGGACAGGGAATCAGCCCCAGCATTTT.

This clonotype was seen a single time. The V and J genes are TRBV5-6 and TRBJ2-7; D possibly corresponds to TRBD2 (6 bases). Looked up from germline, CDR1 is SGHDT and CDR2 is YYEEEE. The V end lost 0 bases, the J end lost 6 bases, and 16 bases lay between the germline ends. This CDR3 is 15 amino acids long. The CDR3 region is CASSLELVGSIEQYF. The CDR3 coding sequence is TGTGCCAGCAGCTTGGAGTTGGTCGGGAGTATCGAGCAGTACTTC.

The V and J genes are TRBV20-1 and TRBJ2-3; 10 bases fit TRBD2. Germline CDR1 DFQATT, CDR2 SNEGSKA (reference sequence). After removal of 5 bases from V and 3 bases from J, the junction contained 8 bases not matched to a gene. This CDR3 is 15 amino acids long. The CDR3 nucleotides are TGCAGTGCTCACGGACGGACTAGCGGAACAGATACGCAGTATTTT. It codes for CSAHGRTSGTDTQYF.

V and J are TRBV7-8 and TRBJ1-2, with D unclear. This CDR3 contains 13 residues. Germline V gene data show CDR1 as SGHVS and CDR2 as FQNEAQ. Trimming shortened V by 2 bases and J by 5 bases, and 9 bases separated the two germline ends. The CDR3 here is CASSLLAGYGYTF. CDR3 DNA sequence: TGTGCCAGCAGCTTATTGGCAGGTTATGGCTACACCTTC.

This chain uses TRBV2 with TRBJ2-7, with 8 nucleotides matching TRBD1. The CDR3 contains 13 residues. CDR1 and CDR2 (germline): SNHLY, FYNNEI. With 7 bases clipped from V and 7 bases from J, the junction kept 9 bases outside the gene matches. CDR3 DNA sequence: TGTGCCAGCATATGGACAGGGACGGGAGAGCAGTACTTC. Its translation: CASIWTGTGEQYF.

The chain couples TRBV7-9 to TRBJ2-2, with TRBD1 matching 8 bases. Per germline, CDR1 SEHNR and CDR2 FQNEAQ (reference sequence). The CDR3 is 15 amino acids. V trimming: 5 bases; J trimming: 4 bases; junction bases outside the gene matches: 6. This chain's CDR3 is CASSGGQELTGELFF. In nucleotides, the CDR3 is TGTGCCAGCAGCGGGGGACAGGAGCTCACCGGGGAGCTGTTTTTT.

This clonotype was seen just once. The genes are TRBV6-1 and TRBJ2-1; D uncertain. CDR1 and CDR2 (germline): MNHNS, SASEGT. The CDR3 spans 15 residues. V shed 1 base and J shed 0 bases, with 7 bases lying between them. CDR3 protein: CASSEVSLSYNEQFF. For the CDR3, the DNA is TGTGCCAGCAGTGAAGTGTCCCTCTCCTACAATGAGCAGTTCTTC.

V and J are TRBV28 and TRBJ1-5; TRBD1 agrees at 8 bases. This CDR3 spans 15 amino acids. The trim removed 7 bases at V and 1 base at J, leaving 6 bases unmatched. Germline CDR1 reads MDHEN; CDR2 reads SYDVKM. The CDR3 protein is CASNFRDRSNQPQHF. CDR3 nucleotides: TGTGCCAGCAACTTCCGGGACAGGAGCAATCAGCCCCAGCATTTT.

The chain is built from TRBV20-1 and TRBJ2-3, with 7 bases identical to TRBD2. This CDR3 region has 13 residues. The V gene's germline CDR1 is DFQATT and CDR2 SNEGSKA (reference sequence). V lost 6 bases and J lost 4; bases outside the gene matches: 7. The CDR3, as DNA: TGCAGTGCGAGATTAGCGGGTGCAGATACGCAGTATTTT. As protein: CSARLAGADTQYF.

The table lists this clonotype with a few counts. This chain links TRBV7-3 with TRBJ1-1; 11 positions match TRBD1. The CDR3 has 13 amino acids. V was pared by 8 bases and J by 4 bases, with 3 bases of the junction left unmatched. CDR1 and CDR2 from the germline V gene are SGHTA and FQGTGA. In DNA, the CDR3 is TGTGCCAGCGGCGGGACAGGGGGCACTGAAGCTTTCTTT. This encodes CASGGTGGTEAFF.